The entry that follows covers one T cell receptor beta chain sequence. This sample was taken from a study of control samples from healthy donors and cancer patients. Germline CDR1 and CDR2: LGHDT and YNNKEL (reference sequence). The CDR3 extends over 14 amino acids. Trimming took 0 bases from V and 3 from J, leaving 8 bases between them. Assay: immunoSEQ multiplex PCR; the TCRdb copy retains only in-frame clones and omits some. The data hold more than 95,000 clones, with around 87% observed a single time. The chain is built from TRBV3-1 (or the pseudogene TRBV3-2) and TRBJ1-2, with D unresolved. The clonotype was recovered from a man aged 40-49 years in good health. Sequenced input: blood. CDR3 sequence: CASSQDGSYYGYTF. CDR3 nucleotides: TGTGCCAGCAGCCAAGATGGCAGTTACTATGGCTACACCTTC.